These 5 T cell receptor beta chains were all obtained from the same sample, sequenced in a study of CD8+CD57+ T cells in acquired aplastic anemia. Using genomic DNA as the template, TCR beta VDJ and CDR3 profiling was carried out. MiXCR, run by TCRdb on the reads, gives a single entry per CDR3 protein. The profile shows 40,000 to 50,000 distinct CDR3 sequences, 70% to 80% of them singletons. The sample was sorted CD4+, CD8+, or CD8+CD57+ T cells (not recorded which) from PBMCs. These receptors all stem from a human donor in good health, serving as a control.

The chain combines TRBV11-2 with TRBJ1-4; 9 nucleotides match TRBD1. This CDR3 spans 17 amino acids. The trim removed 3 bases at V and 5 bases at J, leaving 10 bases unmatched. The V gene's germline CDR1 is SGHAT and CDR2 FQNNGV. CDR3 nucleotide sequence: TGTGCCAGCAGCTTTACGGTTACAGGGGGCATAAATGAAAAACTGTTTTTT. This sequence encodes CASSFTVTGGINEKLFF. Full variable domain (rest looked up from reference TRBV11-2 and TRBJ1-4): EAGVAQSPRYKIIEKRQSVAFWCNPISGHATLYWYQQILGQGPKLLIQFQNNGVVDDSQLPKDRFSAERLKGVDSTLKIQPAKLEDSAVYLCASSFTVTGGINEKLFFGSGTQLSVL.

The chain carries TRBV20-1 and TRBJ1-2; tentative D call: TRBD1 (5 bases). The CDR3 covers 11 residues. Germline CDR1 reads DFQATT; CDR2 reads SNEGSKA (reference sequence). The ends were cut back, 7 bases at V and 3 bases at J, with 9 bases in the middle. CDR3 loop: CSGGADYGYTF. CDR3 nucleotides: TGCAGTGGCGGGGCTGACTATGGCTACACCTTC.

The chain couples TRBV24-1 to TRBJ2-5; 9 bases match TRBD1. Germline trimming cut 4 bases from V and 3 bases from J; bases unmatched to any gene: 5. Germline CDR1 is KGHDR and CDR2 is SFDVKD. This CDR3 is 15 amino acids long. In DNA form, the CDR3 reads TGTGCCACCAGTGACCCCGGGACAGGGAAAGAGACCCAGTACTTC. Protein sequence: CATSDPGTGKETQYF.

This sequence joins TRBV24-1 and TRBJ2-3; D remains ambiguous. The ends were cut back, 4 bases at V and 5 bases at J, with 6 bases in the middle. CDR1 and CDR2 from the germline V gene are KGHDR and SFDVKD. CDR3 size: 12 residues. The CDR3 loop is CATSDDEDTQYF. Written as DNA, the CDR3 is TGTGCCACCAGTGACGACGAAGATACGCAGTATTTT.

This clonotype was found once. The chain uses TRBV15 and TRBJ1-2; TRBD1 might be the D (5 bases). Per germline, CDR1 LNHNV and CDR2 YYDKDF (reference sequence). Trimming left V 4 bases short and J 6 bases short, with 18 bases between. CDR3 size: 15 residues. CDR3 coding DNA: TGTGCCACCAGCACCGGGGGGGGACCCCTGAATGGCTACACCTTC. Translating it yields CATSTGGGPLNGYTF.